This T cell receptor beta chain was sequenced during a study of high-grade serous ovarian cancer treatment subgroups. Profiled with immunoSEQ multiplex PCR; TCRdb holds only in-frame clones, not every one. The sample includes approximately 36,000 clones, about 80% seen only once; the top ten take over 3%. Tumor samples were obtained before definitive surgery or chemotherapy. Germline-derived CDR1 and CDR2 are KGHSH and LQKENI. The CDR3 spans 15 residues. The V and J ends lost 3 bases and 4 bases respectively, with 15 bases between them. This clonotype was sampled from a human donor with high-grade serous ovarian cancer. The sample comprised tumor tissue. The rearrangement links TRBV18 to TRBJ2-5; perhaps TRBD2 as D (5 bases). CDR3 in DNA: TGTGCCAGCTCACCCGGCCTAGCAGGTGGAGAGACCCAGTACTTC. It yields the protein CASSPGLAGGETQYF.